The clone carrying this T cell receptor beta chain was counted a few times. Unseparated into fractions, whole blood served as the source from which total RNA was extracted. These data originate in a study of human T cells and chemical hapten exposure. The overall study: Slight differences in pooled library volume were the main source of varying TCR yields across samples.

V was pared by 1 base and J by 9 bases, with 13 bases between. Germline V gene lookup returns CDR1 DFQATT and CDR2 SNEGSKA (reference sequence). The CDR3 runs to 13 residues. Individual cDNA molecules (in the library) carried attached unique molecular identifiers. In the authors' workflow: Across samples, TCR counts had a median of approximately 100,000 and ranged from about 20,000 to 690,600. MiXCR was run by TCRdb on the reads, yielding one entry per CDR3 protein. What appears here as the V and J calls and clone size reflects TCRdb's work, not the paper's. The table has fewer than 150,000 distinct CDR3 sequences, 8.5% seen once; the top ten hold approximately 1.5%.

The receptor was derived from a human donor in good health. Some clones in this sample may be carry-over from other donors' samples. The chain recombines TRBV20-1 with TRBJ2-1; D remains ambiguous. The specimen sequenced was whole blood. CDR3 sequence reads: CSARGPLGSEQFF. The DNA of the CDR3 is TGCAGTGCTAGAGGACCCTTAGGCTCTGAGCAGTTCTTC.